These 8 T cell receptor beta chains were sequenced from one sample in a study of technical replicates of blood from several donors. The repertoire was sequenced with immunoSEQ multiplex PCR; TCRdb's copy has only in-frame clones and lacks some. The sample has some 70,000 clones, 88% seen once. The sample comprised PBMCs. Receptors were obtained from a human donor in good health. Some clones in this sample may be carry-over from other donors' samples.

The V and J genes are TRBV2 and TRBJ2-7, with D possibly TRBD1 on 6 matching bases. Trimming pared 2 bases from V and 1 base from J, leaving 6 bases between. This CDR3 comprises 13 residues. Germline assignment: CDR1 SNHLY and CDR2 FYNNEI. The DNA of the CDR3 is TGTGCCAGCAGTGAAAGGGGGTCCTACGAGCAGTACTTC. Encoded protein: CASSERGSYEQYF.

The chain carries TRBV18 and TRBJ1-5, with 7 nucleotides matching TRBD1. J lost 0 bases, V lost 4 bases, and 6 bases had no gene match. Germline-derived CDR1 and CDR2 are KGHSH and LQKENI. The CDR3 length is 16 residues. The CDR3 region has the DNA TGTGCCAGCTCACTGACGGACAGGCCTAGCAATCAGCCCCAGCATTTT. It is translated as CASSLTDRPSNQPQHF.

The V gene is TRBV5-1, the J gene TRBJ2-7, with no clear D. The CDR3 covers 15 residues. The germline V gene encodes CDR1 SGHRS and CDR2 YFSETQ. V lost 0 bases and J 0 bases, leaving 10 bases between the germline ends. The CDR3 protein is CASSLGAANSYEQYF. The DNA for the CDR3 is TGCGCCAGCAGCTTGGGGGCTGCTAACTCCTACGAGCAGTACTTC.

The rearrangement links TRBV18 to TRBJ1-1; 8 bases fit TRBD1. The CDR3 consists of 17 residues. The germline gives CDR1 KGHSH, CDR2 LQKENI. The ends lost 1 base at V and 11 bases at J; junction bases unmatched: 18. CDR3 bases: TGTGCCAGCTCACCACAGGGACAGGTGAGCCGGCGTGGGAGTGCTTTCTTT. Amino acid sequence: CASSPQGQVSRRGSAFF.

This chain connects TRBV18 to TRBJ2-7; D unclear. CDR1 KGHSH and CDR2 LQKENI come from the germline V gene. The CDR3 runs to 14 residues. The ends were cut back, 0 bases at V and 5 bases at J, with 11 bases in the middle. The CDR3 region is CASSPPYSVHEQYF. Here the CDR3 DNA reads TGTGCCAGCTCACCACCTTACAGTGTCCACGAGCAGTACTTC. Full variable domain (outside the CDR3, taken from reference TRBV18 and TRBJ2-7): NAGVMQNPRHLVRRRGQEARLRCSPMKGHSHVYWYRQLPEEGLKFMVYLQKENIIDESGMPKERFSAEFPKEGPSILRIQQVVRGDSAAYFCASSPPYSVHEQYFGPGTRLTVT.

The chain has TRBV13 and TRBJ2-7; possibly TRBD1 for D (5 bases). Germline V lookup: CDR1 PRHDT, CDR2 FYEKMQ (reference sequence). The CDR3 is made up of 15 amino acids. Deletions cut 0 bases from V and 1 base from J, with 10 bases between. For the CDR3, the DNA is TGTGCCAGCAGCTTAGGAAGGGGATCGTCCTACGAGCAGTACTTC. This sequence encodes CASSLGRGSSYEQYF.

The chain carries TRBV30 and TRBJ1-1; D remains unclear. The V end lost 4 bases, the J end lost 10 bases, and 16 bases lay between the germline ends. The CDR3 is made up of 12 amino acids. Germline V gene sequence: CDR1 GTSNPN, CDR2 SVGIG (reference sequence). The CDR3 nucleotides are TGTGCCTGGATTCGGGTCAGTGGTAGAGCTTTCTTT. Residues: CAWIRVSGRAFF.

About this clone: This likely came from a read error, as a far larger clone is one base away. The chain couples TRBV4-2 to TRBJ1-3, with D perhaps matching TRBD1 (6 bases). Germline V gene sequence: CDR1 LGHNA, CDR2 YNFKEQ. V lost 1 base to trimming and J lost 2 bases, with 6 bases between them. The CDR3 loop spans 14 amino acids. DNA of the CDR3: TGTGCCAGCAGCCAAGGGACAGCTGGAAACACCATATATTTT. As protein: CASSQGTAGNTIYF.